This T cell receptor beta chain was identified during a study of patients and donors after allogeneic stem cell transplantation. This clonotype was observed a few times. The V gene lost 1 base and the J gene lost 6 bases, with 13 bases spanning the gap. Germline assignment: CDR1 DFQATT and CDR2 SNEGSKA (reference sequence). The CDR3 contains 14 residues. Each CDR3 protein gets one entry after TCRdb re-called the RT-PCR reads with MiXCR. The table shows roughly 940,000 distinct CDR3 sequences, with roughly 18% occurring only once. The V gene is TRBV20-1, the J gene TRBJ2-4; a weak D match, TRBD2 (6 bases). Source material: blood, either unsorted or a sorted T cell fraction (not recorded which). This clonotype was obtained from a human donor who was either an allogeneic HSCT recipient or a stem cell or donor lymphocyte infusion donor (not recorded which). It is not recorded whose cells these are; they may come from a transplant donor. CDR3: CSARVRRERNIQYF. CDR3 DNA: TGCAGTGCTAGAGTACGACGGGAGCGAAACATTCAGTACTTC.